The sequence of this TCR beta chain was determined in a study of cytomegalovirus exposure and HLA in healthy donors. This CDR3 is 15 amino acids long. The germline V gene has CDR1 LGHNA and CDR2 YNFKEQ. V was cut by 1 base and J by 4 bases, with 12 bases left in between. Assay: immunoSEQ multiplex PCR; the TCRdb copy retains only in-frame clones and omits some. The data show about 73,000 clones, with around 96% seen just once and approximately 3.3% held by the top ten. The clonotype comes from a man aged 18 to 30 in good health and CMV-seronegative. The specimen sequenced was PBMCs. V gene TRBV4-2 combines with J gene TRBJ2-3; D may be TRBD2 (7 bases). The CDR3 sequence: CASSQGGGEADTQYF. In nucleotides, the CDR3 is TGTGCCAGCAGCCAAGGGGGGGGCGAGGCAGATACGCAGTATTTT.